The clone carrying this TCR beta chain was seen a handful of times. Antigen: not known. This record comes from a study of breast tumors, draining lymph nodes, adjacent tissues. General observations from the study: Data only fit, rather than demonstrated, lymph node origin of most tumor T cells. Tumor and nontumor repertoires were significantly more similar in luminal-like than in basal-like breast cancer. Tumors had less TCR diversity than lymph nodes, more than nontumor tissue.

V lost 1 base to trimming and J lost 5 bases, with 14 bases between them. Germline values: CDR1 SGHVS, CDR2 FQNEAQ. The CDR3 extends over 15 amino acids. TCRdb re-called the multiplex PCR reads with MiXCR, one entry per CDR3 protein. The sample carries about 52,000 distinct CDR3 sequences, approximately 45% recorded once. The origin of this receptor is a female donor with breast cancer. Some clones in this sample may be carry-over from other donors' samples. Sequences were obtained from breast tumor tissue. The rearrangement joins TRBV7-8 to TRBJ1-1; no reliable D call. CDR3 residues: CASSLGVGRETEAFF. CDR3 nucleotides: TGTGCCAGCAGCTTAGGGGTAGGGAGGGAGACTGAAGCTTTCTTT. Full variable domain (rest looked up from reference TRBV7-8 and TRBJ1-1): GAGVSQSPRYKVAKRGQDVALRCDPISGHVSLFWYQQALGQGPEFLTYFQNEAQLDKSGLPSDRFFAERPEGSVSTLKIQRTQQEDSAVYLCASSLGVGRETEAFFGQGTRLTVV.